The 25 T cell receptor beta chains in this list originate from one sample, sequenced in a study of early T cells in non-severe SARS-CoV-2 infection. MiXCR was run by TCRdb on the 5' RACE reads, yielding one entry per CDR3 protein. In the table there are under 70,000 distinct CDR3 sequences, around 10% of which are singletons. The sample was whole blood. These receptors were taken from an adult who was a healthcare worker with PCR-confirmed SARS-CoV-2 infection or an uninfected control (not recorded which).

The genes are TRBV12-3 or TRBV12-4 and TRBJ1-1; D gene ambiguous. This CDR3 spans 11 amino acids. V shed 1 base and J shed 6 bases, with 3 bases lying between them. The CDR3: CASSLGAEAFF. In DNA, the CDR3 is TGTGCCAGCAGTTTAGGGGCTGAAGCTTTCTTT.

Many counts were recorded for this clonotype. The rearrangement uses TRBV7-9 and TRBJ1-1; no reliable D call. CDR1 and CDR2 (germline): SEHNR, FQNEAQ (reference sequence). The CDR3 is 13 amino acids. Trimming left V 1 base short and J 3 bases short, with 6 bases between. CDR3 DNA: TGTGCCAGCAGCTTAGGACGGTACACTGAAGCTTTCTTT. This sequence encodes CASSLGRYTEAFF.

This clonotype came up many times. The V and J genes are TRBV9 and TRBJ2-1, with 8 bases aligning to TRBD2. Germline CDR1 is SGDLS and CDR2 is YYNGEE. The length of the CDR3 is 15 residues. Losses at the gene ends were 3 bases for V and 8 bases for J; bases not matched to a gene: 10. The chain's CDR3 is CASSAGTRPLDEQFF. CDR3 coding DNA: TGTGCCAGCAGCGCCGGGACTAGACCGCTTGATGAGCAGTTCTTC. Complete variable domain (other parts from reference TRBV9 and TRBJ2-1): DSGVTQTPKHLITATGQRVTLRCSPRSGDLSVYWYQQSLDQGLQFLIQYYNGEERAKGNILERFSAQQFPDLHSELNLSSLELGDSALYFCASSAGTRPLDEQFFGPGTRLTVL.

The rearrangement uses TRBV29-1 and TRBJ1-3, with D hard to call. V lost 0 bases to trimming and J lost 0 bases, with 15 bases between them. The CDR3 contains 17 residues. The germline V gene encodes CDR1 SQVTM and CDR2 ANQGSEA. The CDR3 reads CSVEDPDLSFSGNTIYF. The CDR3 nucleotides are TGCAGCGTTGAAGACCCGGACCTTTCGTTCTCTGGAAACACCATATATTTT. The whole variable domain, filled in from reference TRBV29-1 and TRBJ1-3, reads SAVISQKPSRDICQRGTSLTIQCQVDSQVTMMFWYRQQPGQSLTLIATANQGSEATYESGFVIDKFPISRPNLTFSTLTVSNMSPEDSSIYLCSVEDPDLSFSGNTIYFGEGSWLTVV.

This clonotype was seen repeatedly, ten times or more. The J gene is TRBJ2-1, the V gene TRBV6-1; D remains ambiguous. V was shortened by 0 bases and J by 4 bases, with 10 bases between the two germline ends. Germline CDR1 and CDR2: MNHNS and SASEGT. The CDR3 totals 15 residues. CDR3 bases: TGTGCCAGCAGTGAAGCGTCGGGCAGTTACAATGAGCAGTTCTTC. This gives the protein CASSEASGSYNEQFF.

Many counts were recorded for this clonotype. The chain couples TRBV27 to TRBJ2-7, with D possibly being TRBD2 (6 bases). Germline assignment: CDR1 MNHEY and CDR2 SMNVEV (reference sequence). The CDR3 length is 14 residues. V dropped 6 bases and J dropped 0 bases, with 12 bases sitting between them. The CDR3 DNA follows: TGTGCCAGCAGACCGGCGGGGTCCTCCTACGAGCAGTACTTC. Translation: CASRPAGSSYEQYF.

The J gene is TRBJ2-3, the V gene TRBV13; 12 bases map to TRBD1. The germline gives CDR1 PRHDT, CDR2 FYEKMQ (reference sequence). Germline trimming cut 4 bases from V and 2 bases from J; bases unmatched to any gene: 10. The CDR3 length is 18 residues. As DNA, the CDR3 is TGTGCCAGCAGCTCCTCCTACGGGACAGGGGGCACCACAGATACGCAGTATTTT. This codes for CASSSSYGTGGTTDTQYF.

In its sample, this clonotype was seen many times. The CDR3, as DNA: TGCGCCAGCAGCCAAGGGACTAGCGGGGGTTTGTGGACGCAGTATTTT. Encoded protein: CASSQGTSGGLWTQYF. The chain carries TRBV5-1 and TRBJ2-3; TRBD2 aligns across 14 bases. V trimming: 4 bases; J trimming: 9 bases; junction bases outside the gene matches: 10. Germline-derived CDR1 and CDR2 are SGHRS and YFSETQ. CDR3 length: 16 amino acids. The full variable domain, with the rest looked up from reference TRBV5-1 and TRBJ2-3, is KAGVTQTPRYLIKTRGQQVTLSCSPISGHRSVSWYQQTPGQGLQFLFEYFSETQRNKGNFPGRFSGRQFSNSRSEMNVSTLELGDSALYLCASSQGTSGGLWTQYFGPGTRLTVL.

The chain uses TRBV6-6 and TRBJ2-3; 12 bases map to TRBD2. V was pared by 6 bases and J by 2 bases, with 9 bases of the junction left unmatched. The CDR3 spans 17 residues. The V gene's germline CDR1 is MNHNY and CDR2 SVGAGI (reference sequence). This chain's CDR3 is CASSRRTSGANTDTQYF. CDR3 nucleotide sequence: TGTGCCAGCAGCCGGAGGACTAGCGGGGCGAACACAGATACGCAGTATTTT.

The table lists this clonotype with many counts. The J gene is TRBJ2-1, the V gene TRBV12-3 or TRBV12-4; D is uncertain. V lost 6 bases to trimming and J lost 10 bases, with 10 bases between them. The CDR3 loop spans 11 amino acids. CDR3 sequence: CASSITTEQFF. CDR3 in DNA: TGTGCCAGCAGCATCACTACGGAGCAGTTCTTC.

A few counts support this clonotype. CDR3 amino acids: CASSVEGPLSDEQFF. CDR3 in DNA: TGTGCCAGCAGCGTAGAGGGCCCGCTGAGCGATGAGCAGTTCTTC. The rearrangement links TRBV9 to TRBJ2-1, with D uncertain. Deletions cut 0 bases from V and 8 bases from J, with 15 bases between. Looked up from germline, CDR1 is SGDLS and CDR2 is YYNGEE. The CDR3 has 15 amino acids.

This clonotype was seen many times. The J gene is TRBJ1-1, the V gene TRBV7-9, with 9 bases identical to TRBD1. Germline assignment: CDR1 SEHNR and CDR2 FQNEAQ (reference sequence). The CDR3 runs 15 residues. The trim removed 3 bases at V and 1 base at J, leaving 3 bases unmatched. The CDR3 nucleotides read TGTGCCAGCAGCTTGACAGGGGGGGCGAACACTGAAGCTTTCTTT. Residues: CASSLTGGANTEAFF.

This rearrangement joins TRBV20-1 to TRBJ2-7; D not resolved. Germline CDR1 reads DFQATT; CDR2 reads SNEGSKA (reference sequence). The CDR3 consists of 11 residues. Deletions cut 1 base from V and 6 bases from J, with 7 bases between. CDR3 coding DNA: TGCAGTGCTAGAGCGGCTGCCGAGCAGTACTTC. As protein: CSARAAAEQYF.

This clonotype has more than one count but fewer than ten. The rearrangement links TRBV6-4 to TRBJ1-1, with D unresolved. This CDR3 comprises 13 residues. Trimming removed 2 bases from V and 0 bases from J, with 4 bases in between. The germline gives CDR1 MRHNA, CDR2 SNTAGT. The CDR3 protein is CASSDAMNTEAFF. CDR3 bases: TGTGCCAGCAGTGACGCAATGAACACTGAAGCTTTCTTT.

The chain employs TRBV27 and TRBJ2-7; D possibly uses TRBD1 or TRBD2 (5 bases each). The CDR3 totals 14 residues. Per the germline V gene, CDR1 is MNHEY and CDR2 is SMNVEV (reference sequence). V gave up 6 bases and J gave up 2 bases, with 14 bases separating them. As DNA, the CDR3 is TGTGCCAGCAGCCGGGGCAGGCTCGCCTACGAGCAGTACTTC. This translates into CASSRGRLAYEQYF.

This clonotype was seen repeatedly, ten times or more. This chain connects TRBV29-1 to TRBJ2-3; the D gene is possibly TRBD1 (5 bases). The CDR3 is 14 amino acids. Trimming removed 3 bases at V and 5 bases at J, with 15 bases between. In germline, CDR1 is SQVTM, CDR2 ANQGSEA. CDR3 in amino acids: CSVDGWGGLDTQYF. The CDR3 DNA is TGCAGCGTTGATGGTTGGGGCGGTTTAGATACGCAGTATTTT.

The V and J genes are TRBV20-1 and TRBJ2-5; D remains unclear. Trimming removed 4 bases from V and 4 bases from J, with 7 bases in between. CDR1 and CDR2 from the germline V gene are DFQATT and SNEGSKA (reference sequence). The length of the CDR3 is 11 residues. DNA of the CDR3: TGCAGTGCTAACCTAGGAGAGACCCAGTACTTC. This encodes CSANLGETQYF.

This clonotype was counted a few times. The chain recombines TRBV3-1 with TRBJ2-3, with 10 bases that match TRBD2. CDR1 and CDR2 from the germline V gene are LGHDT and YNNKEL (reference sequence). V was pared by 0 bases and J by 2 bases, with 5 bases of the junction left unmatched. This CDR3 comprises 17 residues. In DNA, the CDR3 is TGTGCCAGCAGCCAAGAGGGGAGCGGGAGGGTCACAGATACGCAGTATTTT. Encoded protein: CASSQEGSGRVTDTQYF.

The V and J genes are TRBV7-2 and TRBJ1-4, with 7 bases identical to TRBD1. From germline, CDR1 is SGHTA and CDR2 FQGNSA. The CDR3 is 15 amino acids. Trimming removed 3 bases from V and 3 bases from J; junction bases left unmatched: 4. As DNA, the CDR3 is TGTGCCAGCAGCTTGGGGGACAGCCCTAATGAAAAACTGTTTTTT. It translates to CASSLGDSPNEKLFF.

This chain uses TRBV6-5 with TRBJ1-4; 9 bases align to TRBD1. The germline gives CDR1 MNHEY, CDR2 SVGAGI. The CDR3 length is 13 residues. J gave up 12 bases and V 2 bases, and 4 bases lay outside the gene matches. The CDR3 DNA sequence: TGTGCCAGCAGTTACCGGGACAGGGCTGAACTGTTTTTT. This gives the protein CASSYRDRAELFF.

In this sample, this clonotype turned up many times. The genes are TRBV29-1 and TRBJ2-1, with 9 bases matching TRBD1. V lost 5 bases, J lost 1 base, and 18 bases stayed unmatched. Germline V gives CDR1 SQVTM, CDR2 ANQGSEA. There are 19 residues in the CDR3. CDR3 nucleotides: TGCAGCGTTAAATCTATAGTTCCGGGACAGGGAATATCCTACAATGAGCAGTTCTTC. This sequence encodes CSVKSIVPGQGISYNEQFF.

The chain combines TRBV10-3 with TRBJ2-2; D ambiguous. The CDR3 covers 14 residues. Trimming cost V 0 bases and J 6 bases, with 8 bases left between them. Per germline, CDR1 ENHRY and CDR2 SYGVKD. The CDR3 DNA reads as TGTGCCATCAGTGAGTCTTCCGGACCCGGGGAGCTGTTTTTT. Translated: CAISESSGPGELFF.

Ten or more counts support this clonotype. The gene calls are TRBV6-6 and TRBJ1-6; D remains unclear. The germline V and J ends were trimmed by 4 bases and 3 bases, with 16 bases remaining between them. Germline CDR1 and CDR2: MNHNY and SVGAGI (reference sequence). The CDR3 consists of 17 residues. The DNA for the CDR3 is TGTGCCAGCAGTTCCGGAATATCCGCTATCTATAATTCACCCCTCCACTTT. It translates to CASSSGISAIYNSPLHF.

This clonotype was counted many times. The chain joins TRBV11-2 to TRBJ1-1; D call uncertain. This CDR3 comprises 12 residues. From germline, CDR1 is SGHAT and CDR2 FQNNGV. V was trimmed by 6 bases and J by 1 base, leaving 6 bases between them. The CDR3 DNA follows: TGTGCCAGCAGAATACAGAACACTGAAGCTTTCTTT. It encodes CASRIQNTEAFF.

This clonotype was counted ten times or more. J is TRBJ1-2 and V is TRBV29-1, with D possibly TRBD1 on 6 matching bases. The V end lost 4 bases, the J end lost 3 bases, and 9 bases lay between the germline ends. The CDR3 spans 12 residues. Germline CDR1 is SQVTM and CDR2 is ANQGSEA. The CDR3 DNA reads as TGCAGCGTTGCAGGGGACGACTATGGCTACACCTTC. The encoded protein is CSVAGDDYGYTF.